This entry lists 16 T cell receptor beta chains sequenced from one sample in a study of cytomegalovirus exposure and HLA in healthy donors. In the PCR, 60 Vbeta and 13 Jbeta primers were used. TCRdb's table, derived via immunoSEQ multiplex PCR, lists solely in-frame clones and lacks some. The profile shows some 140,000 clones, 74% of them singletons. The sample was PBMCs. The receptors were gathered from a man aged 18 to 29 in good health and CMV-seropositive.

The chain employs TRBV27 and TRBJ2-3; 7 nucleotides agree with TRBD2. Germline V gene lookup returns CDR1 MNHEY and CDR2 SMNVEV (reference sequence). The V segment lost 2 bases and the J segment 8 bases; nucleotides outside the gene matches: 7. The CDR3 length is 14 residues. CDR3 nucleotides: TGTGCCAGCAGTTTAGGGAGCGGGGTGATTACGCAGTATTTT. Translating it yields CASSLGSGVITQYF.

This chain uses TRBV7-2 with TRBJ1-1; D is unresolved. The length of the CDR3 is 13 residues. Germline-derived CDR1 and CDR2 are SGHTA and FQGNSA. V was trimmed by 1 base and J by 2 bases, leaving 5 bases between them. CDR3 loop: CASSLVPNTEAFF. The CDR3 bases are TGTGCCAGCAGCTTAGTTCCTAACACTGAAGCTTTCTTT.

The CDR3 is CASSQDPGGTYEQYF. CDR3 bases: TGCGCCAGCAGCCAAGATCCAGGGGGCACCTACGAGCAGTACTTC. This chain connects TRBV4-1 to TRBJ2-7; 8 positions agree with TRBD1. The CDR3 length is 15 residues. Germline V gene lookup returns CDR1 MGHRA and CDR2 YSYEKL. The trim removed 0 bases at V and 2 bases at J, leaving 3 bases unmatched.

This clone was recorded a few times. The chain recombines TRBV27 with TRBJ2-7; tentative D call: TRBD2 (6 bases). This CDR3 is built from 14 residues. Trimming left V 7 bases short and J 0 bases short, with 13 bases between. The V gene's germline CDR1 is MNHEY and CDR2 SMNVEV (reference sequence). This chain's CDR3 is CASKTTGSSYEQYF. CDR3 nucleotide sequence: TGTGCCAGCAAGACAACCGGGAGCTCCTACGAGCAGTACTTC.

The chain carries TRBV7-8 and TRBJ2-3, with a possible D match to TRBD1 (5 bases). Looked up from germline, CDR1 is SGHVS and CDR2 is FQNEAQ. V lost 0 bases to trimming and J lost 0 bases, with 10 bases between them. The CDR3 extends over 16 amino acids. Here the CDR3 DNA reads TGTGCCAGCAGCTTAGCAACACAGGCTAGCACAGATACGCAGTATTTT. This sequence encodes CASSLATQASTDTQYF.

The chain uses TRBV6-5 and TRBJ2-1, with D maybe TRBD2 (6 bases). V gave up 5 bases and J gave up 9 bases, with 17 bases separating them. CDR3 length: 14 residues. Germline assignment: CDR1 MNHEY and CDR2 SVGAGI. The CDR3 here is CASSSGGNSGEQFF. The CDR3 region has the DNA TGTGCCAGCAGTAGCGGAGGGAATAGCGGTGAGCAGTTCTTC.

V usage is TRBV19 and J usage is TRBJ2-7; D possibly corresponds to TRBD1 (5 bases). V lost 1 base and J lost 5, with 15 bases in between. Germline assignment: CDR1 LNHDA and CDR2 SQIVND (reference sequence). This CDR3 has 15 residues. The CDR3 protein is CASSIGGRKLHEQYF. In nucleotides, the CDR3 is TGTGCCAGTAGTATAGGGGGCAGGAAGCTGCACGAGCAGTACTTC.

This clone came up a few times. The V and J genes are TRBV29-1 and TRBJ1-3; TRBD1 aligns across 7 bases. Unmatched junction bases numbered 8, after V lost 5 bases and J lost 4 bases. The CDR3 contains 14 residues. Germline V gene sequence: CDR1 SQVTM, CDR2 ANQGSEA. CDR3 in DNA: TGCAGCGTTCAACCGACAGGGCGGGGAAACACCATATATTTT. Encoded protein: CSVQPTGRGNTIYF.

This rearrangement joins TRBV4-2 to TRBJ2-2; D is perhaps TRBD1 (6 bases). The V gene lost 0 bases and the J gene lost 2 bases, with 7 bases spanning the gap. This CDR3 comprises 15 residues. Germline-derived CDR1 and CDR2 are LGHNA and YNFKEQ. The CDR3 sequence: CASSQDGTNTGELFF. CDR3 DNA sequence: TGTGCCAGCAGCCAAGATGGGACAAACACCGGGGAGCTGTTTTTT.

The chain employs TRBV18 and TRBJ2-3; the match to TRBD2 covers 7 bases. CDR1 and CDR2 from the germline V gene are KGHSH and LQKENI. CDR3 size: 15 residues. After removal of 0 bases from V and 2 bases from J, the junction contained 2 bases not matched to a gene. CDR3 amino acids: CASSPPGGITDTQYF. CDR3 sequence (DNA): TGTGCCAGCTCACCACCGGGGGGGATCACAGATACGCAGTATTTT.

This chain uses TRBV6-6 with TRBJ2-6; D is possibly TRBD1 (6 bases). Germline-derived CDR1 and CDR2 are MNHNY and SVGAGI (reference sequence). The CDR3 runs 14 residues. The germline V and J ends were trimmed by 11 bases and 0 bases, with 11 bases remaining between them. CDR3 residues: CAGAGVSGANVLTF. The CDR3 DNA reads as TGTGCCGGCGCAGGGGTCTCTGGGGCCAACGTCCTGACTTTC.

V gene TRBV2 combines with J gene TRBJ2-3; possibly TRBD1 for D (6 bases). The V end lost 5 bases, the J end lost 2 bases, and 11 bases lay between the germline ends. This CDR3 contains 14 residues. From germline, CDR1 is SNHLY and CDR2 FYNNEI. The chain's CDR3 is CASSTGQTTDTQYF. The CDR3 region has the DNA TGTGCCAGCAGTACCGGACAGACCACAGATACGCAGTATTTT.

The gene calls are TRBV7-9 and TRBJ2-7, with D perhaps matching TRBD2 (5 bases). There are 15 residues in the CDR3. Trimming cost V 7 bases and J 2 bases, with 18 bases left between them. Germline lookup yields CDR1 SEHNR and CDR2 FQNEAQ (reference sequence). The CDR3 coding sequence is TGTGCCAGCACCCACGCGGGCGGCGAAACCTACGAGCAGTACTTC. It translates to CASTHAGGETYEQYF.

The genes are TRBV7-9 and TRBJ2-2, with 9 bases fitting TRBD1. Germline V lookup: CDR1 SEHNR, CDR2 FQNEAQ (reference sequence). The V and J ends lost 1 base and 6 bases, in that order; junction bases with no gene match: 0. This CDR3 region has 14 residues. This CDR3 reads CASSLGQGAGELFF. CDR3 bases: TGTGCCAGCAGCTTAGGACAGGGGGCCGGGGAGCTGTTTTTT.

The rearrangement uses TRBV4-3 and TRBJ2-3; TRBD2 matches 9 bases. V shed 0 bases, J shed 0 bases, and the junction held 1 base outside the gene matches. This CDR3 has 16 residues. The germline V gene encodes CDR1 LGHNA and CDR2 YSLEER. DNA of the CDR3: TGCGCCAGCAGCCAAGACCTAGCGGGGAGCACAGATACGCAGTATTTT. This codes for CASSQDLAGSTDTQYF.

The chain has TRBV5-1 and TRBJ1-1, with D possibly being TRBD1 (6 bases). Germline lookup yields CDR1 SGHRS and CDR2 YFSETQ. CDR3 length: 14 amino acids. V lost 3 bases, J lost 3 bases, and 12 bases lay in between. Here the CDR3 reads CASSWGGADTEAFF. As DNA, the CDR3 is TGCGCCAGCAGCTGGGGGGGGGCTGACACTGAAGCTTTCTTT. Full variable domain (outside the CDR3, taken from reference TRBV5-1 and TRBJ1-1): KAGVTQTPRYLIKTRGQQVTLSCSPISGHRSVSWYQQTPGQGLQFLFEYFSETQRNKGNFPGRFSGRQFSNSRSEMNVSTLELGDSALYLCASSWGGADTEAFFGQGTRLTVV.